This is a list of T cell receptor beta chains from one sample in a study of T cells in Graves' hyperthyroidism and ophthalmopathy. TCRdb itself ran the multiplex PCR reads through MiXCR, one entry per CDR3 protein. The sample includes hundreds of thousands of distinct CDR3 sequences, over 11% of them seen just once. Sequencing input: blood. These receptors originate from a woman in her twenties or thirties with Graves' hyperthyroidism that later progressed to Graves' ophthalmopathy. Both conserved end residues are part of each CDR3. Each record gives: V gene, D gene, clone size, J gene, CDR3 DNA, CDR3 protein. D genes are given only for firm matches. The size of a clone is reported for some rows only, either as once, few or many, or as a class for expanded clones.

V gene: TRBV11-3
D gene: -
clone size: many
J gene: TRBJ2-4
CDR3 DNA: TGTGCCAGCAGTGACCTCCCAGGGTTAGGAGCCAAAAACATTCAGTACTTC
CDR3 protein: CASSDLPGLGAKNIQYF

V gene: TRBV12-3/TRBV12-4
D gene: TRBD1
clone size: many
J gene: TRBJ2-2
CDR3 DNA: TGTGCCAGCAGGGGGACAGCCTCGAACACCGGGGAGCTGTTTTTT
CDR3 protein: CASRGTASNTGELFF

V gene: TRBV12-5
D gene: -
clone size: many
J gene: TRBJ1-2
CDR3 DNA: TGTGCTAGTGGTCCTGAATGGGGGTCGGGCTATGGCTACACCTTC
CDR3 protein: CASGPEWGSGYGYTF

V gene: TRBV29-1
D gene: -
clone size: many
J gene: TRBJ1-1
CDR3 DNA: TGCAGCGCCGGGGCAGGGACTGAAGCTTTCTTT
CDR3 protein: CSAGAGTEAFF

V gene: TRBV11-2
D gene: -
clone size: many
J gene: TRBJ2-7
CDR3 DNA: TGTGCCAGCAGCTTCAACTACGAGCAGTACTTC
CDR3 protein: CASSFNYEQYF

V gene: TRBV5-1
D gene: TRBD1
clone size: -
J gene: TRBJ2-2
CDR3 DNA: TGCGCCAGCAGCTTGCGGCGGGACAGGCCCACCGGGGAGCTGTTTTTT
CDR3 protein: CASSLRRDRPTGELFF

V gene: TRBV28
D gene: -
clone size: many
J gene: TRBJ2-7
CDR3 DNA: TGTGCCAGCAGTTTATCCGGGACGGGGATTACCTACGAGCAGTACTTC
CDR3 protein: CASSLSGTGITYEQYF

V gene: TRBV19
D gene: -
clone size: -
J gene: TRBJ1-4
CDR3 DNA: TGTGCCAGTAGTATATCCTCAGGGAAGTCCTCCGAAAAACTGTTTTTT
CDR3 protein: CASSISSGKSSEKLFF

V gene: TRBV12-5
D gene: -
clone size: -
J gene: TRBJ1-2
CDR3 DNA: TGTGCTAGTGGTGCCTGGACAAATAACTATGGCTACACCTTC
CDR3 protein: CASGAWTNNYGYTF

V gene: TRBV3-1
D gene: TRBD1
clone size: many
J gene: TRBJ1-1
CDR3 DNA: TGTGCCAGCAGACCAGGGGGGCTTACTGAAGCTTTCTTT
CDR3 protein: CASRPGGLTEAFF

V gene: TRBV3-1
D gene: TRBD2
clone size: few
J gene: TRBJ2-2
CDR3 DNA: TGTGCCAGCAGCCAAGGTGGAACTAGCGGGATGAAAACCGGGGAGCTGTTTTTT
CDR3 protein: CASSQGGTSGMKTGELFF

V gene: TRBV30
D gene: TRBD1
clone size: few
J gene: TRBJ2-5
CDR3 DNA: TGTGCCTGGAGCGTCTCCGGGACAGGGGGTGAGACCCAGTACTTC
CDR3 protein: CAWSVSGTGGETQYF

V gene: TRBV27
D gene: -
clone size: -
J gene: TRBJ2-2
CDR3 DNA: TGTGCCAGCAGGCCGGTGGACACCGGGGAGCTGTTTTTT
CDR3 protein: CASRPVDTGELFF

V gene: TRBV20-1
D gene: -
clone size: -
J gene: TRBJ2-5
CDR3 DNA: TGCAGTGCTAGAGATACCGGAGAGACCCAGTACTTC
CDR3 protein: CSARDTGETQYF

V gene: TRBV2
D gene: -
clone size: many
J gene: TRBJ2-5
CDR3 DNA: TGTGCCAGCCTCCGCGGCCTCCAAGAGACCCAGTACTTC
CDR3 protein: CASLRGLQETQYF

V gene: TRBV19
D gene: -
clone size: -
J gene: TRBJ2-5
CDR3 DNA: TGTGCCAGTAGTGACCAGGGCGGGGAGACCCAGTACTTC
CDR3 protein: CASSDQGGETQYF

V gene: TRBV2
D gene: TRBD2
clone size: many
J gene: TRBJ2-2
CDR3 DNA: TGTGCCAGGACCGGCGCAGCGGGAGCGGACGGGGAGCTGTTTTTT
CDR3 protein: CARTGAAGADGELFF

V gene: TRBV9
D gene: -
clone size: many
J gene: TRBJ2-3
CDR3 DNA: TGTGCCAGCAGCGACAGGTTTGGGGATACGCAGTATTTT
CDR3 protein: CASSDRFGDTQYF

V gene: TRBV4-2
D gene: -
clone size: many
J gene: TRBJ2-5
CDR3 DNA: TGTGCCAGCAGCCAAGGGACGGGTCAAGAGACCCAGTACTTC
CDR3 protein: CASSQGTGQETQYF

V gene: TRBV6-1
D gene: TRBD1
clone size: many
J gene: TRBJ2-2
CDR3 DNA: TGTGCCAGCAAGTCAGTGTCAACAGGGGCCACCGGGGAGCTGTTTTTT
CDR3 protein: CASKSVSTGATGELFF

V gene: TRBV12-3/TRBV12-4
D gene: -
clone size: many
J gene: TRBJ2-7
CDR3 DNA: TGTGCCAGCAGGGGACTGGCGCGAAGCGAGCAGTACTTC
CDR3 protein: CASRGLARSEQYF

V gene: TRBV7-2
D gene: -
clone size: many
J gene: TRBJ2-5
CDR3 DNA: TGTGCCAGCAGCTTAGCGGTTCTAGATGGGCAAGAGACCCAGTACTTC
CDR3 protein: CASSLAVLDGQETQYF

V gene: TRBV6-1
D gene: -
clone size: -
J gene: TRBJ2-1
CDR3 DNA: TGTGCCAGCCTGAGTCCCTACAATGAGCAGTTCTTC
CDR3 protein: CASLSPYNEQFF

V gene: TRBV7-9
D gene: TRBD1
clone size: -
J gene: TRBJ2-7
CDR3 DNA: TGTGCCAGCAGCTTCCTCAGACAGGGTGGTCGGGGAAGCTCCTACGAGCAGTACTTC
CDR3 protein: CASSFLRQGGRGSSYEQYF

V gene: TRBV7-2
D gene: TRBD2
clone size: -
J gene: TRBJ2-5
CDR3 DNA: TGTGCCAGCAGCTTCTACTCGGCGGGAGATGAGACCCAGTACTTC
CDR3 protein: CASSFYSAGDETQYF

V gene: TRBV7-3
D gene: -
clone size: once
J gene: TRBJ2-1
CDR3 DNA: TGTGCCAGCAGCCGGGACGGAAGCAATGCGCAGTTCTTC
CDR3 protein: CASSRDGSNAQFF

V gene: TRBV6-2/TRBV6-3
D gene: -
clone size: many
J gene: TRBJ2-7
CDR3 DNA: TGTGCCAGCAGTTACTCGGCGGTATACGAGCAGTACTTC
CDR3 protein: CASSYSAVYEQYF

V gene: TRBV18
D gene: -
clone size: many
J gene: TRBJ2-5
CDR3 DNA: TGTGCCAGCTCACCACCAGCCAGGGGCCAAGAGACCCAGTACTTC
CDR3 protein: CASSPPARGQETQYF

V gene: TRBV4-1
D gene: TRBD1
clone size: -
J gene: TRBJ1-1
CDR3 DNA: TGCGCCAGCAGCCAATTTCCCGGGACAGGGAAAACTGAAGCTTTCTTT
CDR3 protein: CASSQFPGTGKTEAFF

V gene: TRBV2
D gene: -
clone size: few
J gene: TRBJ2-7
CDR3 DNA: TGTGCCAGCAATTTCGGGACAGGGACTAGGCGCGAGCAGTACTTC
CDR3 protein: CASNFGTGTRREQYF

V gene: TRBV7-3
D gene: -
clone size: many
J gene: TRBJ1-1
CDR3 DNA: TGTGCCAACAGCACAGGGACAATCAACACTGAAGCTTTCTTT
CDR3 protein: CANSTGTINTEAFF

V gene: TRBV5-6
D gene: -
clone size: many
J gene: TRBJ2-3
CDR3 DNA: TGTGCCAGCAGCTTGGTGGAGGGAGCAGATACGCAGTATTTT
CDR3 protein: CASSLVEGADTQYF

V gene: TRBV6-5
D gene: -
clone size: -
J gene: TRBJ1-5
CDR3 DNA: TGTGCCAGCAGTTACATGGGGGGTAGCAATCAGCCCCAGCATTTT
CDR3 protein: CASSYMGGSNQPQHF

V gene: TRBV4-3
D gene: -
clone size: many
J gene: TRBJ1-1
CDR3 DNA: TGCGCCAGCAGCCAAATTAGAGGTTCGAACACTGAAGCTTTCTTT
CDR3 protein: CASSQIRGSNTEAFF

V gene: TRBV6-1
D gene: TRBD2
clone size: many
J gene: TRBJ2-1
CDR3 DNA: TGTGCCAGCACGAGGCGGGAGATAATGAATGAGCAGTTCTTC
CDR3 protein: CASTRREIMNEQFF

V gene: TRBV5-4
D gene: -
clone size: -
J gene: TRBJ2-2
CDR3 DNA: TGTGCCAGCAGCCCCCCTCGCACCGGGGAGCTGTTTTTT
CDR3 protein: CASSPPRTGELFF

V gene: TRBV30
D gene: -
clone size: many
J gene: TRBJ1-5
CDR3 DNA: TGTGCCTGGAGTAAAACAGGGTTCAATCAGCCCCAGCATTTT
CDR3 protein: CAWSKTGFNQPQHF

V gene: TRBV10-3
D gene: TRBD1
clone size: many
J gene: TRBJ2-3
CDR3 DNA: TGTGCCATCAGCAACAGGGGGCTTGATACGCAGTATTTT
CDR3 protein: CAISNRGLDTQYF

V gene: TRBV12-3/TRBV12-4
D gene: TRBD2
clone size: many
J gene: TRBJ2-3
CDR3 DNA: TGTGCCAGCAGTTCACCCGGGACTAGCGGAACCCCAGATACGCAGTATTTT
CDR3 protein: CASSSPGTSGTPDTQYF

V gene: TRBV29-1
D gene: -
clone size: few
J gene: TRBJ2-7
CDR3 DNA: TGCAGCGCCGAAGGGGGGTACGAGCAGTACTTC
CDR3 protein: CSAEGGYEQYF

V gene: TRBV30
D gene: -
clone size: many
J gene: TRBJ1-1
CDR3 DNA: TGTGCCTGGACCACGGGGGGGACATTTGGGACTGAAGCTTTCTTT
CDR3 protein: CAWTTGGTFGTEAFF

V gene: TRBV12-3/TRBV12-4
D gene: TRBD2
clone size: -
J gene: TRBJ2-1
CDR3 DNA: TGTGCCAACACCACCTTAGCGGGGAACTCCTACAACGAGCAGTTCTTC
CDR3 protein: CANTTLAGNSYNEQFF

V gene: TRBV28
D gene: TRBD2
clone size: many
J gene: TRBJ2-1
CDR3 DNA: TGTGCCAGCACCCCCGGTGGGGTAGCGGGACTCAATGAGCAGTTCTTC
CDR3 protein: CASTPGGVAGLNEQFF

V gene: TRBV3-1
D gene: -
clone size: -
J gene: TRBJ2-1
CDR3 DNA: TGTGCCAGCAGCCAAGGAGTGGGTAAATTTCACGTCTTC
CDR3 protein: CASSQGVGKFHVF

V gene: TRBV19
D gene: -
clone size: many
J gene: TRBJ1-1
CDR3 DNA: TGTGCCAGTAGTACCTTTGACCTGAACAGGAACACTGAAGCTTTCTTT
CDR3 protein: CASSTFDLNRNTEAFF

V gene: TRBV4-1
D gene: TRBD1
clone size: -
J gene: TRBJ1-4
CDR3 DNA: TGCGCCAGCAGCCTCGGAGGGGGCCGACAACTTAATGAAAAACTGTTTTTT
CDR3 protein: CASSLGGGRQLNEKLFF

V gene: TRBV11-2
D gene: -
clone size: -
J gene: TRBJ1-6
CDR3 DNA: TGTGCCAGCAGGCCCAGGGTGGCCTATAATTCACCCCTCCACTTT
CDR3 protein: CASRPRVAYNSPLHF